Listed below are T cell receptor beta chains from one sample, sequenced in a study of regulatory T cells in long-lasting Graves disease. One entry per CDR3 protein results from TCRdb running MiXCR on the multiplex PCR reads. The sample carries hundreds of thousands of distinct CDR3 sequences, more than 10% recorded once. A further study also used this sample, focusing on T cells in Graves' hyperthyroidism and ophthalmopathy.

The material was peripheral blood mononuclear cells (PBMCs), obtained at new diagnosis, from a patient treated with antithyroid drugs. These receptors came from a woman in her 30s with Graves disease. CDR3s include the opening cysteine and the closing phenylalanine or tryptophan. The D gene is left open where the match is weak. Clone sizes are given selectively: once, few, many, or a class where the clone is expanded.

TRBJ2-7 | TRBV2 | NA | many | CASSENAHQYF | TGTGCCAGCAGTGAAAACGCACACCAGTACTTC
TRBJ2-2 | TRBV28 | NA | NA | CASSLVQRSTGELFF | TGTGCCAGCAGTTTAGTGCAGAGAAGCACCGGGGAGCTGTTTTTT
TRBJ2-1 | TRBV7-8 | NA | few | CASSLTATYNEQFF | TGTGCCAGCAGCTTGACAGCAACCTACAATGAGCAGTTCTTC
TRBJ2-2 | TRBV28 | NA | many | CASSLNLGDTGELFF | TGTGCCAGCAGTTTGAACTTGGGGGACACCGGGGAGCTGTTTTTT
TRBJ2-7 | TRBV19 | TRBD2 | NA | CASSVDPSGRSAEQYF | TGTGCCAGTAGTGTCGACCCTAGCGGGAGGTCGGCCGAGCAGTACTTC
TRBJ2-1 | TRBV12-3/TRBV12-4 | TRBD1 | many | CASSPFQGAPYNEQFF | TGTGCCAGCAGTCCCTTCCAGGGGGCCCCCTACAATGAGCAGTTCTTC
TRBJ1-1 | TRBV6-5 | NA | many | CASSYASMEGMNTEAFF | TGTGCCAGCAGTTACGCCTCCATGGAGGGAATGAACACTGAAGCTTTCTTT
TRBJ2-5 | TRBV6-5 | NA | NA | CASSYLQETQYF | TGTGCCAGCAGTTACTTACAAGAGACCCAGTACTTC
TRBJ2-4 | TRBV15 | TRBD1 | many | CATSRTQGAEDIQYF | TGTGCCACCAGCAGAACGCAGGGGGCGGAGGACATTCAGTACTTC
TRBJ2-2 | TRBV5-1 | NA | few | CASRAVQNTGELFF | TGCGCCAGCAGGGCAGTGCAGAACACCGGGGAGCTGTTTTTT
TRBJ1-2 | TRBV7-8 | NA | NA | CASSLDGRGYTF | TGTGCCAGCAGCTTAGACGGGAGGGGCTACACCTTC
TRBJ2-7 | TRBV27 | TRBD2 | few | CASTSGRAKQYF | TGTGCCAGCACTAGCGGGAGGGCCAAGCAGTACTTC
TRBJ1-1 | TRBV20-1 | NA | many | CSARLSRVGTEAFF | TGCAGTGCTAGACTATCAAGGGTGGGGACTGAAGCTTTCTTT
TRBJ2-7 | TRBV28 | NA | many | CASSPLAGEQYF | TGTGCCAGCAGCCCACTAGCCGGCGAGCAGTACTTC
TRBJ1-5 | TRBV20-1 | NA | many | CSAIPGSFSNQPQHF | TGCAGTGCTATCCCGGGGAGCTTTAGCAATCAGCCCCAGCATTTT
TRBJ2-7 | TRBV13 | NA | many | CASSSRQPLTEQYF | TGTGCCAGCAGCTCCCGGCAGCCTCTGACCGAGCAGTACTTC
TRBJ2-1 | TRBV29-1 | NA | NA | CSVEDPWQGLNEQFF | TGCAGCGTTGAAGATCCCTGGCAGGGGCTGAATGAGCAGTTCTTC
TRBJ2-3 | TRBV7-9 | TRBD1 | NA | CASSLAQGQPRAQYF | TGTGCCAGCAGCTTAGCGCAGGGACAGCCAAGGGCGCAGTATTTT
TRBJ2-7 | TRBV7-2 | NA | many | CASSLAGTVGGPEQYF | TGTGCCAGCAGCTTAGCCGGGACTGTCGGCGGCCCCGAGCAGTACTTC
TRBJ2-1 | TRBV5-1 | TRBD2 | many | CASRKWTSGQAYNEQFF | TGCGCCAGCAGGAAATGGACTAGCGGGCAAGCCTACAATGAGCAGTTCTTC
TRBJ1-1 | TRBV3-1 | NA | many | CASSQFLEGTEAFF | TGTGCCAGCAGCCAATTTTTGGAGGGCACTGAAGCTTTCTTT
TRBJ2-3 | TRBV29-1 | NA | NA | CSVGRELADTQYF | TGCAGCGTTGGCCGGGAGCTCGCAGATACGCAGTATTTT
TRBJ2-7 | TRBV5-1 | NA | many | CASSLDPASDEQYF | TGCGCCAGCAGCTTGGATCCGGCGTCCGACGAGCAGTACTTC
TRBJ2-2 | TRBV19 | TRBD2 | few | CASSNPAGGRTGELFF | TGTGCCAGTAGTAACCCCGCGGGAGGGAGAACCGGGGAGCTGTTTTTT
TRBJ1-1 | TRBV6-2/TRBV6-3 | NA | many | CASSYNVYEEAFF | TGTGCCAGCAGTTATAACGTCTACGAGGAAGCTTTCTTT
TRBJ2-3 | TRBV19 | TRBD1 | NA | CASSIRGQGAYTQYF | TGTGCCAGTAGTATTCGGGGACAGGGGGCGTATACGCAGTATTTT
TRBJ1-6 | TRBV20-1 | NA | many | CSAPLGQHNSPLHF | TGCAGTGCCCCCCTCGGACAGCATAATTCACCCCTCCACTTT
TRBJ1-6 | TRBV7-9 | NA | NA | CASSFTIPGYNSPLHF | TGTGCCAGCAGCTTCACAATCCCGGGGTATAATTCACCCCTCCACTTT
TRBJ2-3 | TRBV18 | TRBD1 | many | CASSPSRDRADTQYF | TGTGCCAGCTCACCGTCCCGGGACAGGGCGGATACGCAGTATTTT
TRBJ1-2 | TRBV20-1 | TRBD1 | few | CSASAAGQGFYGYTF | TGCAGTGCTTCCGCAGCGGGACAGGGTTTCTATGGCTACACCTTC
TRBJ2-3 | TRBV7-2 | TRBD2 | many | CASRQNSGRADTQYF | TGTGCCAGCAGGCAAAACAGCGGGAGGGCAGATACGCAGTATTTT
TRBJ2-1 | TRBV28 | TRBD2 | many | CASSFRLAGGKNEQFF | TGTGCCAGCAGTTTTCGACTAGCGGGAGGAAAAAATGAGCAGTTCTTC
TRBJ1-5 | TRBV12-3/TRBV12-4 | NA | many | CASSLQRNSNQPQHF | TGTGCCAGCAGTTTGCAAAGGAATAGCAATCAGCCCCAGCATTTT
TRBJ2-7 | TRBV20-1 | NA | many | CSARERSSSYEQYF | TGCAGTGCTAGGGAGCGCTCGAGCTCCTACGAGCAGTACTTC
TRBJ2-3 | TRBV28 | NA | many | CASTEQGTDTQYF | TGTGCCAGCACCGAACAGGGAACAGATACGCAGTATTTT
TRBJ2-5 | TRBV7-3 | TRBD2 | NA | CASSLNGGEAQYF | TGTGCCAGTAGCTTAAATGGGGGGGAGGCCCAGTACTTC
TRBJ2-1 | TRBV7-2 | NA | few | CASRPRLEGTIEEQFF | TGTGCCAGCAGACCCCGACTAGAGGGGACGATTGAGGAGCAGTTCTTC
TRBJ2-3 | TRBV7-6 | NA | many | CASSATGPEGTDTQYF | TGTGCCAGCAGCGCCACTGGGCCCGAGGGCACAGATACGCAGTATTTT
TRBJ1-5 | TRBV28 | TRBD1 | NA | CASSLLTGAFSNQPQHF | TGTGCCAGCAGTTTACTCACAGGGGCCTTTAGCAATCAGCCCCAGCATTTT
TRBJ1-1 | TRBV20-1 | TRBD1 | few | CSAGGGRTEAFF | TGCAGTGCTGGAGGGGGCCGTACTGAAGCTTTCTTT
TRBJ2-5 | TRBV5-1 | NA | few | CASSFWGPGETQYF | TGCGCCAGCAGCTTTTGGGGGCCGGGGGAGACCCAGTACTTC
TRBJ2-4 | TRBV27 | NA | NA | CASSLGRGPSGKNIQYF | TGTGCCAGCAGTTTAGGAAGGGGCCCCTCTGGCAAAAACATTCAGTACTTC
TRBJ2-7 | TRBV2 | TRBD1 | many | CASSRTGGYNEQYF | TGTGCCAGCAGTCGGACAGGGGGCTACAACGAGCAGTACTTC
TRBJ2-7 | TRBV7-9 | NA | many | CASSRQVSYEQYF | TGTGCCAGCAGCCGTCAAGTCTCCTACGAGCAGTACTTC
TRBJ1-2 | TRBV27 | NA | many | CASSFNAVGNYGYTF | TGTGCCAGCAGTTTTAATGCAGTCGGCAACTATGGCTACACCTTC
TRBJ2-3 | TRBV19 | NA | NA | CASSIIYNTDTQYF | TGTGCCAGTAGTATTATTTATAACACAGATACGCAGTATTTT
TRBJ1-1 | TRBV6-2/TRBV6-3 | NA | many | CASSYSPGPFGTEAFF | TGTGCCAGCAGTTACTCTCCGGGACCCTTCGGCACTGAAGCTTTCTTT
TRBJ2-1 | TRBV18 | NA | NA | CASSPGPVQFF | TGTGCCAGCTCACCGGGGCCTGTGCAGTTCTTC
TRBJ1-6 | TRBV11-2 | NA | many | CASSLRVFDNSPLHF | TGTGCCAGCAGCCTCAGGGTTTTTGATAATTCACCCCTCCACTTT
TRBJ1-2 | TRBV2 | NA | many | CASTPRVNYGYTF | TGTGCCAGCACTCCGCGAGTTAACTATGGCTACACCTTC
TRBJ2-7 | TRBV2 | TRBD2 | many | CASTALAGYTYEQYF | TGTGCCAGCACCGCCTTAGCGGGGTACACCTACGAGCAGTACTTC
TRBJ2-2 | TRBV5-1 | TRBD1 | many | CASSDRVDGELFF | TGCGCCAGCAGTGACAGGGTCGATGGGGAGCTGTTTTTT
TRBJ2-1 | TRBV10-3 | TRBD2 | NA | CAISDPNSGRSYNEQFF | TGTGCCATCAGTGATCCGAATAGCGGGAGGTCCTACAATGAGCAGTTCTTC
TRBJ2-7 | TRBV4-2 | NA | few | CASSQAPVRGVYEQYF | TGTGCCAGCAGCCAAGCCCCAGTCAGGGGAGTCTACGAGCAGTACTTC
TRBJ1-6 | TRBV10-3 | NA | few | CATSQHHTSSSPLHF | TGTGCCACCTCCCAACATCATACCAGCAGTTCACCCCTCCACTTT
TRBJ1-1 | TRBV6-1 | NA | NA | CASSNGPEAFF | TGTGCCAGCAGCAACGGGCCTGAAGCTTTCTTT
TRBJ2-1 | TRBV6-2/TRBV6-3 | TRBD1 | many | CASRLDRGTYNEQFF | TGTGCCAGCAGACTTGACAGGGGGACCTACAATGAGCAGTTCTTC